A selection of T cell receptor beta chains follows, all from one sample in a study of Ad26.COV2.S vaccination and SARS-CoV-2 variants. Generated by immunoSEQ multiplex PCR, the TCRdb table keeps only in-frame clones and is missing some. This sample has about 680,000 clones, with around 90% found just once. Specimen: peripheral blood, collected in a trial of Ad26.COV2.S vaccine versus placebo. The receptors shown here come from a person between 18 and 59 years old who received the Ad26.COV2.S COVID-19 vaccine or a placebo. CDR3s leave out the opening cysteine and the closing phenylalanine or tryptophan.

>TRBV11-1
ASSFGLGDSPLH
>TRBV5-1
ASSLTSSSTDTQY
>TRBV5-6
ASSSLSSGGRGYT
>TRBV7-6
AIGTSGASTDTQY
>TRBV27
ASSSVGAGSTDTQY
>TRBV27
ASSLSPGTSGLSTDTQY
>TRBV6-4
ASSVPVSGAFDEQY
>TRBV19
ASSRGRPNEKLF
>TRBV20-1
SASLETGRDTIY
>TRBV4-1
ASSQGRGEQF
>TRBV6-6
ASSSREGQPQH
>TRBV18
ASSYWTRRETQY
>TRBV18
ASSTNSGSTDTQY
>TRBV6-5
ASSYDMWGVNGYT
>TRBV6-1
ASSEGQPWTEQF
>TRBV19
ASSMTGGNQPQH
>TRBV19
ASSMSGKKHEQY
>TRBV27
ASSLLGVGNEKLF
>TRBV29-1
SVELQGGRQNIQY
>TRBV7-6
ASSSLPLRYGTDTQY
>TRBV5-1
ASSGEGGGNTEAF
>TRBV7-3
ASSRQRGTEAF
>TRBV6-5
ASSLTAVSNQPQH
>TRBV27
ASSRSGRIDEQY
>TRBV3-1/TRBV3-2
ASSQPSGQNTGELF
>TRBV6-6
ASTQTGRDNEQF
>TRBV7-9
AGVERGTDTQY
>TRBV30
AWSRGNTIY
>TRBV19
ASSISPSGRTGELF
>TRBV25-1
ASMYSRGNTEAF
>TRBV3-1/TRBV3-2
ASSQDRAAPNTGELF
>TRBV29-1
SVQRSYNEQF
>TRBV2
ASSGASGRLYEQF
>TRBV19
ASRRDRDYEQY
>TRBV30
AWVSLPNTGELF
>TRBV6-1
ASSEYTSGNTIY
>TRBV7-2
ASSFPTSGGLTYNEQF
>TRBV19
ASSIVTGLSNTEAF
>TRBV24-1
ATSESGTGHTDTQY
>TRBV7-6
ASSLEVTTSLSSYEQY
>TRBV4-3
ASSRGYEQY
>TRBV2
ASSVRGNGELF
>TRBV9
ASSVGQGGYYEQY
>TRBV18
ASSPALQGKKGYEQY
>TRBV5-1
ASSSGGTETQY
>TRBV19
ASSISAGALINEQF
>TRBV7-9
ASSPRLGLAGDNEQF
>TRBV6-6
ASSYSSGRSRDGYT
>TRBV6-6
ASSYGQGGTGELF
>TRBV28
ASSRIGTAPYEQY
>TRBV18
ASSPDYGREEQY
>TRBV6-5
ASRKPGTFIEQY
>TRBV4-1
ASSQASGQGLAKNIQY
>TRBV27
ASSRGSYNEQF
>TRBV10-3
AIRDSNPGNYGYT